This T cell receptor beta chain was obtained from a study of monozygotic twins with inflammatory bowel disease. Every TCR library consumed 3,000 to 4,500 ng of total RNA. UMIs containing a 6-nucleotide sample barcode were added via template switching. TCRdb re-called the 5' RACE reads and gives one entry per CDR3 protein, without DNA. The table for this sample gives about 380,000 distinct CDR3 sequences. The CDR3 runs to 17 residues. Study observations and caveats: The authors note that differing immunosuppressive treatments may have added variability to patient repertoires. Comparison of concordant versus discordant twins revealed no difference in repertoire similarity, possibly due to limited power.

About this clonotype itself: The antigen remains undetermined.

The clonotype originates from a human donor with ulcerative colitis or Crohn's disease, or a healthy co-twin of an affected twin (not recorded which). The rearrangement uses TRBV12-3 or TRBV12-4 and TRBJ2-7; the D call of TRBD2 rests on TCRdb alone, since no DNA is present to check it. Sample: blood. This CDR3 is CASRSTSGGPLSYEQYF.